Listed below are T cell receptor beta chains from one sample, sequenced in a study of control samples from healthy donors and cancer patients. The method was immunoSEQ multiplex PCR; TCRdb's version includes in-frame clones alone and lacks a portion of them. The sample has 80,000 or so clones; about 95% are singletons. Sequenced: blood. Receptor source: a woman aged 40 to 50 in good health. Each CDR3 is given with its conserved first and last residue. D genes are given only for firm matches. Rows give clone size only sometimes, using once, few, many, or a class for an expanded clone.

size	V	D	J	DNA	CDR3
.	TRBV3-1/TRBV3-2	.	TRBJ2-7	TGTGCCAGCAGGGCCCGGGACTCCGGCGGGGAGCAGTACTTC	CASRARDSGGEQYF
.	TRBV23-1	.	TRBJ1-2	TGCGCCAGCAGTCAGCGCCCCTCAACTAACTATGGCTACACCTTC	CASSQRPSTNYGYTF
.	TRBV4-1	.	TRBJ1-1	TGCGCCAGCAGCCAAGATAGGGCCAGATTCACTGAAGCTTTCTTT	CASSQDRARFTEAFF
.	TRBV4-3	.	TRBJ2-2	TGCGCCAGCAGCTTGCAGCAAAACACCGGGGAGCTGTTTTTT	CASSLQQNTGELFF
.	TRBV12-5	.	TRBJ2-4	TGTGCTAGTGGTTTGACTTTTATCGGAGCCAAAAACATTCAGTACTTC	CASGLTFIGAKNIQYF
.	TRBV5-4	.	TRBJ2-4	TGTGCCAGCAGCTTAGGGAGCCCCAAAAACATTCAGTACTTC	CASSLGSPKNIQYF
.	TRBV2	.	TRBJ1-2	TGTGCCAGCAGGCTGGGACGTAGCACGTGGGGCTACACCTTC	CASRLGRSTWGYTF
.	TRBV6-6	.	TRBJ2-7	TGTGCCAGCAGCCCTGCGGACCACGAGCAGTACTTC	CASSPADHEQYF
.	TRBV3-1/TRBV3-2	.	TRBJ2-7	TGTGCCAGCAGCCAAACCGACAGCTACGAGCAGTACTTC	CASSQTDSYEQYF
.	TRBV6-6	.	TRBJ1-1	TGTGCCAGCACCCAGAACACTGAAGCTTTCTTT	CASTQNTEAFF
.	TRBV7-2	.	TRBJ2-1	TGTGCCAGCAGCTTAGACGATACCGGGTACAATGAGCAGTTCTTC	CASSLDDTGYNEQFF
.	TRBV19	TRBD2	TRBJ2-1	TGTGCCAGTAGTACCCTTCTTGGGGCGGGAGGCAATGAGCAGTTCTTC	CASSTLLGAGGNEQFF
.	TRBV30	.	TRBJ1-1	TGTGCCCAGGAGGGCATGAACACTGAAGCTTTCTTT	CAQEGMNTEAFF
.	TRBV5-8	TRBD1	TRBJ1-6	TGTGCCAGCAGCCGTTACGCAGGGGGCCGGGGTTCACCCCTCCACTTT	CASSRYAGGRGSPLHF
.	TRBV27	.	TRBJ2-7	TGTGCCAGCAGGGACTTTTCCTACGAGCAGTACTTC	CASRDFSYEQYF
once	TRBV24-1	.	TRBJ2-3	TGTGCCACCAGCGATTGGGGCAGCCCCACAGATACGCAGTATTTT	CATSDWGSPTDTQYF
.	TRBV24-1	.	TRBJ2-2	TGTGCCACAGGGGTCAACGGGGAGCTGTTTTTT	CATGVNGELFF
.	TRBV7-2	.	TRBJ2-2	TGTGCCAGCAGCTTCTCGATCCGAACGGCCGGGGAGCTGTTTTTT	CASSFSIRTAGELFF
.	TRBV28	TRBD1	TRBJ1-2	TGTGCCAGCAGTCAAGGGACAGGTTCCGACTATGGCTACACCTTC	CASSQGTGSDYGYTF
.	TRBV6-4	.	TRBJ2-1	TGTGCCAGCAGTGACTCTGCCTACAATGAGCAGTTCTTC	CASSDSAYNEQFF
.	TRBV9	.	TRBJ2-7	TGTGCCAGCAGCGTAGGGGGCGGGTGGAGCTCCTACGAGCAGTACTTC	CASSVGGGWSSYEQYF
.	TRBV5-4	TRBD2	TRBJ2-5	TGTGCCAGCAGCCGCCGACTAGCGGGATTGGAGACCCAGTACTTC	CASSRRLAGLETQYF
.	TRBV28	.	TRBJ1-4	TGTGCCAGCAGCCTGGGGTGGGGTGGGGAAAAACTGTTTTTT	CASSLGWGGEKLFF
.	TRBV27	.	TRBJ1-5	TGTGCCAGCAGCTCCGGACCTTTCATACATTTT	CASSSGPFIHF
.	TRBV27	TRBD1	TRBJ1-2	TGTGCCAGCAGTTCAATGACAGGGAACTATGGCTACACCTTC	CASSSMTGNYGYTF
.	TRBV5-4	TRBD2	TRBJ2-1	TGTGCCAGCAGCTTCGGGGGGGCCGATAATGAGCAGTTCTTC	CASSFGGADNEQFF
.	TRBV10-3	TRBD1	TRBJ1-5	TGTGCCATCAGTGGACAGGGTAATCAGCCCCAGCATTTT	CAISGQGNQPQHF
.	TRBV14	.	TRBJ1-4	TGTGCCAGCAGCCAAGATGGGTCCAGCTGGGCTAATGAAAAACTGTTTTTT	CASSQDGSSWANEKLFF
.	TRBV28	.	TRBJ2-2	TGTGCCAGCAGTAGCCCGGCGACCGGGGAGCTGTTTTTT	CASSSPATGELFF
few	TRBV7-2	.	TRBJ1-2	TGTGCCAGCAGCCCCTTATGGGGAGGATATGGCTACACCTTC	CASSPLWGGYGYTF